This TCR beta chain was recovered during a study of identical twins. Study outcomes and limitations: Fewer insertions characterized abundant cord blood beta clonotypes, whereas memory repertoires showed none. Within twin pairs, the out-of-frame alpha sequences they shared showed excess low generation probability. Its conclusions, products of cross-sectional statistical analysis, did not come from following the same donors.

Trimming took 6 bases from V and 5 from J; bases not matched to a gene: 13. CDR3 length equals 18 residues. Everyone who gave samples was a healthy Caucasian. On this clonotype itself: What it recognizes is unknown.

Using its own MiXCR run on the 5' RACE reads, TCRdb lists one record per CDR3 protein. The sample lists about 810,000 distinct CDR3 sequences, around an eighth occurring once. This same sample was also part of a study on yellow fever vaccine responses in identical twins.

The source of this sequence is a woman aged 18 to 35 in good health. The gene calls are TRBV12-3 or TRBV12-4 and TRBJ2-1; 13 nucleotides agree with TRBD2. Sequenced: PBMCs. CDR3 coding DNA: TGTGCCAGCAGAAAAGGACTAGCGGGGGAGTCAACTAACAATGAGCAGTTCTTC. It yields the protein CASRKGLAGESTNNEQFF.